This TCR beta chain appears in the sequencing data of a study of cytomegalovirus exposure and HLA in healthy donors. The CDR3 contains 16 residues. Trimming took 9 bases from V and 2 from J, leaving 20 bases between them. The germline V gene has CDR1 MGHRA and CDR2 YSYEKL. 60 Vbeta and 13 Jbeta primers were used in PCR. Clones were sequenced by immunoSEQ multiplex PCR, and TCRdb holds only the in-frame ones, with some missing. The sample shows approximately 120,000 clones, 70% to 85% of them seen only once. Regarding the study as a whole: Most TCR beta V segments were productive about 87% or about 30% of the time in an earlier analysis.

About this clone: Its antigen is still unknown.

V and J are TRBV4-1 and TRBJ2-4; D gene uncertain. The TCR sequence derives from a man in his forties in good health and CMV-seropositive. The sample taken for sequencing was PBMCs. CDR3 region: CARSRARIKSKNIQYF. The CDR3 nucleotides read TGCGCCAGGTCACGAGCCCGCATAAAATCCAAAAACATTCAGTACTTC.